These T cell receptor beta chains were read from a single sample in a study of blood T cells in healthy people across ages. One entry per CDR3 protein, called by TCRdb with MiXCR from the 5' RACE reads. The data show nearly 800,000 distinct CDR3 sequences, with approximately 25% seen just once and under 4% held by the top ten. The same data also contributed to another study, on T cells of mothers and their children.

The sequenced sample was blood. These receptors were collected from a boy aged 5-17 years in good health. CDR3s include the opening cysteine and the closing phenylalanine or tryptophan. The order of the fields is V gene, J gene, clone size, D gene, CDR3 DNA, CDR3 protein. D genes are given only for firm matches. Clone size, where shown, is once, few, many, or a class for clones that have expanded.

V: TRBV20-1; J: TRBJ2-4; size: few; D: NA; DNA: TGCAGTGCTAGAGTCCCCCGGCAGGCAGTTCAGTACTTC; CDR3: CSARVPRQAVQYF
V: TRBV5-1; J: TRBJ1-2; size: few; D: TRBD1; DNA: TGCGCCAGCAGCTTCCGGGACAGGCCTTATGGCTACACCTTC; CDR3: CASSFRDRPYGYTF
V: TRBV5-1; J: TRBJ2-7; size: few; D: TRBD1; DNA: TGCGCCAGCAGCCCCGGGACAGGGGTTGAATCCGAGCAGTACTTC; CDR3: CASSPGTGVESEQYF
V: TRBV4-3; J: TRBJ1-3; size: NA; D: NA; DNA: TGCGCCAGCAGCCAAGAGTCAGGGAACTCTGGAAACACCATATATTTT; CDR3: CASSQESGNSGNTIYF
V: TRBV29-1; J: TRBJ1-2; size: once; D: NA; DNA: TGCAGCGTTGCCCAGGGGAGAAGCTCCACCTTC; CDR3: CSVAQGRSSTF
V: TRBV28; J: TRBJ2-7; size: NA; D: TRBD2; DNA: TGTGCCAGCAGTCCATGGGGACTAGCGGGGGATCGCGGGCAGTACTTC; CDR3: CASSPWGLAGDRGQYF
V: TRBV2; J: TRBJ2-7; size: few; D: TRBD2; DNA: TGTGCCAGCCGACTAGCGGGATACGAGCAGTACTTC; CDR3: CASRLAGYEQYF
V: TRBV20-1; J: TRBJ1-1; size: few; D: NA; DNA: TGCAGTGCTAGATTAGAATACCGGGGAACTGAAGCTTTCTTT; CDR3: CSARLEYRGTEAFF
V: TRBV29-1; J: TRBJ1-5; size: NA; D: NA; DNA: TGCAGCGTTGAAGGGGAAAATAGCAATCAGCCCCAGCATTTT; CDR3: CSVEGENSNQPQHF
V: TRBV6-1; J: TRBJ2-5; size: NA; D: TRBD1; DNA: TGTGCCAGCAGTGAAATCTCCGGGACAGGGGAGGAGACCCAGTACTTC; CDR3: CASSEISGTGEETQYF
V: TRBV7-2; J: TRBJ2-2; size: NA; D: NA; DNA: TGTGCCAGCAGCTCTACTAGTAGTGGGGAGCTGTTTTTT; CDR3: CASSSTSSGELFF
V: TRBV7-9; J: TRBJ2-5; size: NA; D: NA; DNA: TGTGCCAGCAGAACGACAGGGCCCGCTGGGGGGGCCCAGTACTTC; CDR3: CASRTTGPAGGAQYF
V: TRBV14; J: TRBJ2-3; size: NA; D: NA; DNA: TGTGCCAGCAGCCCCGGAATCTTTCGGACAGTCACAGATACGCAGTATTTT; CDR3: CASSPGIFRTVTDTQYF
V: TRBV7-2; J: TRBJ1-2; size: few; D: NA; DNA: TGTGCCAGCAGCTTAGAGGGGACGGGAGGCTACACCTTC; CDR3: CASSLEGTGGYTF
V: TRBV6-5; J: TRBJ2-5; size: NA; D: NA; DNA: TGTGCCAGCAGTGACATGTTCGCGGAGACCCAGTACTTC; CDR3: CASSDMFAETQYF
V: TRBV27; J: TRBJ2-5; size: NA; D: NA; DNA: TGTGCCAGCAGCCAACCGCCCGGAGAGACCCAGTACTTC; CDR3: CASSQPPGETQYF
V: TRBV7-2; J: TRBJ2-3; size: NA; D: TRBD2; DNA: TGTGCCAGCAGCTTAGCCGGGACTAGCGGGAGTTGGTCAGATACGCAGTATTTT; CDR3: CASSLAGTSGSWSDTQYF
V: TRBV7-8; J: TRBJ2-7; size: NA; D: NA; DNA: TGTGCCAGCAGCTCCAGACTGGTCGAACAGTACTTC; CDR3: CASSSRLVEQYF
V: TRBV11-2; J: TRBJ2-2; size: NA; D: TRBD1; DNA: TGTGCCAGCAGCCCTACAGGGGGAGGTTATGGCGGGGAGCTGTTTTTT; CDR3: CASSPTGGGYGGELFF
V: TRBV5-5; J: TRBJ2-5; size: few; D: TRBD2; DNA: TGTGCCAGCAGCTTTTTTCAGGGACTAGTCGTAGAGACCCAGTACTTC; CDR3: CASSFFQGLVVETQYF
V: TRBV11-2; J: TRBJ1-2; size: NA; D: NA; DNA: TGTGCCAGCAGCTTCCGAGGGAACGGCTACACCTTC; CDR3: CASSFRGNGYTF
V: TRBV29-1; J: TRBJ2-7; size: NA; D: NA; DNA: TGCAGCGCAACGTCGTACAGCTACGAGCAGTACTTC; CDR3: CSATSYSYEQYF
V: TRBV5-6; J: TRBJ2-2; size: NA; D: TRBD1; DNA: TGTGCCAGCAGCCAACAGGGGACGAACACCGGGGAGCTGTTTTTT; CDR3: CASSQQGTNTGELFF
V: TRBV12-3/TRBV12-4; J: TRBJ2-5; size: NA; D: NA; DNA: TGTGCCAGCAGTTTACACCCTGGGGGGGAGACCCAGTACTTC; CDR3: CASSLHPGGETQYF
V: TRBV12-3/TRBV12-4; J: TRBJ1-2; size: NA; D: TRBD1; DNA: TGTGCCAGCAGTCCGGGACAGGGCCTTAATGGCTACACCTTC; CDR3: CASSPGQGLNGYTF
V: TRBV30; J: TRBJ2-2; size: few; D: NA; DNA: TGTGCCTGGAGTGGGAGGGGGCCCGGGGAGCTGTTTTTT; CDR3: CAWSGRGPGELFF
V: TRBV20-1; J: TRBJ1-5; size: NA; D: TRBD1; DNA: TGCAGTGCTAGTATGGACAGGGGGCCCGGTCAGCCCCAGCATTTT; CDR3: CSASMDRGPGQPQHF
V: TRBV20-1; J: TRBJ1-5; size: NA; D: TRBD1; DNA: TGCAGTGCTAGAGATCTAGTGGGACAGGGTCCTACTCAGCCCCAGCATTTT; CDR3: CSARDLVGQGPTQPQHF
V: TRBV4-1; J: TRBJ2-1; size: NA; D: NA; DNA: TGCGCCAGCAGCCAAAGGGGGGATGAGCAGTTCTTC; CDR3: CASSQRGDEQFF
V: TRBV28; J: TRBJ2-3; size: few; D: NA; DNA: TGTGCCAGCAATGCGGACCCAAGCACAGATACGCAGTATTTT; CDR3: CASNADPSTDTQYF
V: TRBV28; J: TRBJ2-3; size: many; D: NA; DNA: TGTGCCAGCAGTTTAGCAGGGTCGGATACGCAGTATTTT; CDR3: CASSLAGSDTQYF
V: TRBV5-6; J: TRBJ1-4; size: NA; D: NA; DNA: TGTGCCAGCAGCTTGTTGGCAGCAGCAACTAATGAAAAACTGTTTTTT; CDR3: CASSLLAAATNEKLFF